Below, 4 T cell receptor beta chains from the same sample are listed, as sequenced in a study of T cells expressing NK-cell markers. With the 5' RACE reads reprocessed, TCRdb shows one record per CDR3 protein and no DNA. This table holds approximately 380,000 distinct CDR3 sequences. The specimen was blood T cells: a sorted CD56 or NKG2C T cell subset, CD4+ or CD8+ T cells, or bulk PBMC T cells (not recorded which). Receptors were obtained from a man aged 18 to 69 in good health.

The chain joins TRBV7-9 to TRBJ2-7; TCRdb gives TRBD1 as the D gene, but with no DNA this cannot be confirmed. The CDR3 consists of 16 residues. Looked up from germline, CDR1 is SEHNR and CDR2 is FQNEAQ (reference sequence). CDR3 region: CASSLKVFQGTDEQYF.

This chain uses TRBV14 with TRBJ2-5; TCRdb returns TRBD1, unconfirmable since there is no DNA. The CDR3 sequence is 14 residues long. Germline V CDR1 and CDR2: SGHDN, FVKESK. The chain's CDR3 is CASSQGTASATQYF.

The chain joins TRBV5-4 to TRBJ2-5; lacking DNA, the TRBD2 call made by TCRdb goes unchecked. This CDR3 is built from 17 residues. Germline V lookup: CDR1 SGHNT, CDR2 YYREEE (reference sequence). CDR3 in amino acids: CASSPQARTSIQETQYF.

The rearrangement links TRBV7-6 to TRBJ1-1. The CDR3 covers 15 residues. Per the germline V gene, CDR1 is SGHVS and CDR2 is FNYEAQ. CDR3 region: CASSSSVREATEAFF.